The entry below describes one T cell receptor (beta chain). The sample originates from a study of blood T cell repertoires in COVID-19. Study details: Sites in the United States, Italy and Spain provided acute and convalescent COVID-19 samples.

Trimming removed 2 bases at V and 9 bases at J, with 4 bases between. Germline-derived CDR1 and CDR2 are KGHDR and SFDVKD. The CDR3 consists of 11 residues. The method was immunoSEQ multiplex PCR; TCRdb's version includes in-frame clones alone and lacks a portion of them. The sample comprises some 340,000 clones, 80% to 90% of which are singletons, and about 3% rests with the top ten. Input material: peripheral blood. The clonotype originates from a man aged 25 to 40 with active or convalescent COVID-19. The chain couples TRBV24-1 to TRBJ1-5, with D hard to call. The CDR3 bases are TGTGCCACCAGTGATTCCGGGCCCCAGCATTTT. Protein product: CATSDSGPQHF.